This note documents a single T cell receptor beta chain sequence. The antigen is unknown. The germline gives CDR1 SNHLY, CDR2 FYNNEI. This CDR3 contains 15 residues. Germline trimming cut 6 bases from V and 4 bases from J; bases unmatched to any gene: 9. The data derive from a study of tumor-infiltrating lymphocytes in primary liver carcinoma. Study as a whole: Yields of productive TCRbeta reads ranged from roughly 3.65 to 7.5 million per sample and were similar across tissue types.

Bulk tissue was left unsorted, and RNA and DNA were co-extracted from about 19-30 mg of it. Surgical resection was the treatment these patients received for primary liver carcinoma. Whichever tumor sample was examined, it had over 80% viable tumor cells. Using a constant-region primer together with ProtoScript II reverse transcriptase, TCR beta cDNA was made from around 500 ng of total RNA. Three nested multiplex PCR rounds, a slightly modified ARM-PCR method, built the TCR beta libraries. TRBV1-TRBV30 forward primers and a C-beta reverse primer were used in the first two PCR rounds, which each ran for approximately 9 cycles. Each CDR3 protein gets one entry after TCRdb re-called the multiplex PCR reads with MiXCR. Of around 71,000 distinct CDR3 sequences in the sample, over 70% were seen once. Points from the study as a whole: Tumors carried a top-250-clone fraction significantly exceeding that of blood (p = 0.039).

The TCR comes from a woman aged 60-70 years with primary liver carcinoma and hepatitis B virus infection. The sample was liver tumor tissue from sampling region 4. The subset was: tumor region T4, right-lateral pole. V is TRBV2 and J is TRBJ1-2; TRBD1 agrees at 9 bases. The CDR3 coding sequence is TGTGCCAGCAGGAACAATATGGACAGGGGCTATGGCTACACCTTC. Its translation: CASRNNMDRGYGYTF.